The rows below give T cell receptor beta chains drawn from one sample of a study of blood T cell repertoires in COVID-19. Sequencing was performed with immunoSEQ multiplex PCR; in TCRdb, only in-frame clones are kept and a portion is missing. The sample has about 150,000 clones, roughly 80% seen once. Material for sequencing was peripheral blood. Source of these receptors: a woman aged 55-69 years with acute or convalescent COVID-19. The CDR3 runs from the conserved cysteine through the conserved F or W. A D gene is named only where the DNA matches it firmly. Clone sizes are given selectively: once, few, many, or a class where the clone is expanded.

cdr3_nt cdr3_aa clone_size j_call v_call d_call
TGTGCCAGCAGCTTAGGCGACAGGGCTGGCGGCTACACCTTC CASSLGDRAGGYTF NA TRBJ1-2 TRBV7-9 TRBD1
TGTGCCAGCAGGGGACAGGGATTAGAGACCCAGTACTTC CASRGQGLETQYF NA TRBJ2-5 TRBV2 TRBD1
TGTGCCAGCAGCGAACAGGGGAGGAATCAGCCCCAGCATTTT CASSEQGRNQPQHF NA TRBJ1-5 TRBV7-3 TRBD1
TGTGCCAGCAGGAGCCCGGGACACGACACCGGGGAGCTGTTTTTT CASRSPGHDTGELFF NA TRBJ2-2 TRBV28 NA
TGTGCCAGCAGCCAAGAGAGACAGGGGGCGCGGGGCTACACCTTC CASSQERQGARGYTF few TRBJ1-2 TRBV4-2 TRBD1
TGTGCCAGCAGCCAATTAAGAAACAGGGTAGGGGAGACCCAGTACTTC CASSQLRNRVGETQYF NA TRBJ2-5 TRBV3-1/TRBV3-2 NA
TGTGCCACTTCCAGGGGGTATCTAGCGGGGGGAAGTGAGCAGTTCTTC CATSRGYLAGGSEQFF NA TRBJ2-1 TRBV24-1 TRBD2
TGCGCCAGCAGCTATGGCGGCACCGGGGAGCTGTTTTTT CASSYGGTGELFF NA TRBJ2-2 TRBV5-1 NA
TGTGCCAGCAGAGGGACAGATAATTCACCCCTCCACTTT CASRGTDNSPLHF NA TRBJ1-6 TRBV28 TRBD1
TGTGCCAGTACCTATCAAGCAGGGATTAATGAAAAACTGTTTTTT CASTYQAGINEKLFF NA TRBJ1-4 TRBV19 NA
TGTGCCAGCAGTGAAGTACTAGCGGGGGACGAGCAGTACTTC CASSEVLAGDEQYF NA TRBJ2-7 TRBV2 TRBD2
TGTGCCAGCAGTGACTGGGCAGGTAATCAGCCCCAGCATTTT CASSDWAGNQPQHF NA TRBJ1-5 TRBV2 NA
TGTGCCAGCAGTGACAGTGTAAGCGGCTACACCTTC CASSDSVSGYTF NA TRBJ1-2 TRBV28 NA
TGTGCCAGCAGCGTCAACCCGACAGGGACGCAGAAACTGTTTTTT CASSVNPTGTQKLFF once TRBJ1-4 TRBV5-4 TRBD1
TGTGCCAGTAGTACTATCGGGACAGAGATGTTCGGGGTGCAGTTCTTC CASSTIGTEMFGVQFF once TRBJ2-1 TRBV19 TRBD1
TGTGCCAGCGGACCTACACTAGCGGGGGGGCCACGTGAGCAGTTCTTC CASGPTLAGGPREQFF few TRBJ2-1 TRBV2 TRBD2
TGTGCCAGCAGCAAAGGACAGGGGCCACTGAGCAATCAGCCCCAGCATTTT CASSKGQGPLSNQPQHF NA TRBJ1-5 TRBV5-5 TRBD1
TGTGCCAGCAGCCATTCAGGGCACAATGAGCAGTTCTTC CASSHSGHNEQFF NA TRBJ2-1 TRBV21-1 NA
TGTGCCAGCAGCCAGGATCCGACGGGGTCCTATTGGGCCCTCCACTTT CASSQDPTGSYWALHF NA TRBJ1-6 TRBV4-2 NA
TGTGCCAGCAGTTACTTAGACAGGGATGGCAATGGCTACACCTTC CASSYLDRDGNGYTF NA TRBJ1-2 TRBV6-5 TRBD1
TGTGCCAGCAGCAAAGATCGGAGAGGGGGGCAGGGGGCACCTCATGGCTACACCTTC CASSKDRRGGQGAPHGYTF NA TRBJ1-2 TRBV21-1 NA
TGTGCCTGGAATGTCGGGAATTCTGGAAACACCATATATTTT CAWNVGNSGNTIYF few TRBJ1-3 TRBV30 NA
TGCAGCGTTTTAAAAGGGGGTCGGCTGAACACTGAAGCTTTCTTT CSVLKGGRLNTEAFF NA TRBJ1-1 TRBV29-1 NA
TGTGCCAGCAGGGCCGTAGGAGCGGGGGGAGAAAACATTCAGTACTTC CASRAVGAGGENIQYF NA TRBJ2-4 TRBV2 TRBD2
TGTGCCAGCACAGGGGAGGGTAGCACAGATACGCAGTATTTT CASTGEGSTDTQYF NA TRBJ2-3 TRBV6-6 NA
TGTGCCAGCAGCCGGGACAGTAACTATGGCTACACCTTC CASSRDSNYGYTF NA TRBJ1-2 TRBV3-1/TRBV3-2 TRBD1
TGTGCCGGCGCGACGGGAGTGGACGGCAATCAGCCCCAGCATTTT CAGATGVDGNQPQHF NA TRBJ1-5 TRBV6-7 NA
TGTGCCAGCTCTATCCTTCCAACAGGGGGCGGCTTGGACCCCGGGGAGCTGTTTTTT CASSILPTGGGLDPGELFF NA TRBJ2-2 TRBV18 TRBD1
TGTGCCAGCAGATCGACAGGGGGTCAGCCCCAGCATTTT CASRSTGGQPQHF few TRBJ1-5 TRBV2 TRBD1
TGCGCCAGCAGCTTGGGAGGGAGAAGCTCTGGAAACACCATATATTTT CASSLGGRSSGNTIYF NA TRBJ1-3 TRBV5-1 NA
TGTGCCAGCAGCCAGGGACGGGGGAGGACCGGGGAGCTGTTTTTT CASSQGRGRTGELFF NA TRBJ2-2 TRBV3-1/TRBV3-2 NA
TGTGCCAGCCAAGCGGGGGTCGAGAGGAATGAGCAGTTCTTC CASQAGVERNEQFF many TRBJ2-1 TRBV6-5 TRBD2
TGTGCCAGTAGTATGGGCCGGACTAGCGGGGGGGCCGGTCGCCAGTTCTTC CASSMGRTSGGAGRQFF NA TRBJ2-1 TRBV19 TRBD2
TGTGCCACCAGCAGAGATTGGGGAGCCGACTATGGCTACACCTTC CATSRDWGADYGYTF NA TRBJ1-2 TRBV15 NA
TGTGCCAACCCCCCGGGACAGCACGGTTCACCCCTCCACTTT CANPPGQHGSPLHF NA TRBJ1-6 TRBV9 TRBD1
TGTGCCAGTAGTATGAACAGCCTGTATCAGCCCCAGCATTTT CASSMNSLYQPQHF NA TRBJ1-5 TRBV19 NA
TGTGCCAGCAGTTACGGGACAGGGTACCAAGAGACCCAGTACTTC CASSYGTGYQETQYF once TRBJ2-5 TRBV6-5 TRBD1
TGTGCCAGCAGCCCGACAGGGGGTAATTCACCCCTCCACTTT CASSPTGGNSPLHF NA TRBJ1-6 TRBV7-3 TRBD1
TGTGCCAGCAGCCCGGGACAGGGGGCGATCAACGAGCAGTACTTC CASSPGQGAINEQYF once TRBJ2-7 TRBV11-2 TRBD1
TGTGCCTGGACTGGCGGCAGTAATCAGCCCCAGCATTTT CAWTGGSNQPQHF NA TRBJ1-5 TRBV30 NA
TGCGCCAGCAGTGGATCACACCCTTTAACAGATACGCAGTATTTT CASSGSHPLTDTQYF NA TRBJ2-3 TRBV10-2 NA
TGTGCCAGCAGTGAAGCTAGTAGAGCCTACGAGCAGTACTTC CASSEASRAYEQYF NA TRBJ2-7 TRBV6-1 NA
TGCGCCAGCAGCCAAGCCTCATACAGAAACAATGAGCAGTTCTTC CASSQASYRNNEQFF NA TRBJ2-1 TRBV4-1 NA
TGCGCCAGCAGCTTAGGGTGGGGGGGCTACGAAGCTTTCTTT CASSLGWGGYEAFF NA TRBJ1-1 TRBV5-1 NA
TGTGCCAGCAGCCATAGTCCAGGGGTGGATCAGCCCCAGCATTTT CASSHSPGVDQPQHF NA TRBJ1-5 TRBV11-2 NA
TGCAGCGTTAGGGAGAATAGCAATCAGCCCCAGCATTTT CSVRENSNQPQHF few TRBJ1-5 TRBV29-1 NA
TGTGCCAGCAGCTTGGTTAGGGGAAGGACTGAAGCTTTCTTT CASSLVRGRTEAFF NA TRBJ1-1 TRBV5-6 NA
TGTGCCAGCAGCTTGTCCGGTGATACGCAGTATTTT CASSLSGDTQYF NA TRBJ2-3 TRBV11-3 NA
TGTGCCTGGAGTAGACAGGGGGCGTCGGCTTTCTTT CAWSRQGASAFF once TRBJ1-1 TRBV30 TRBD1
TGCGCCAGCAGCCAAGGGGGGACACTAAACACTGAAGCTTTCTTT CASSQGGTLNTEAFF NA TRBJ1-1 TRBV4-1 NA
TGCGCCAGCAGCCCCGCGGGAAGGACTCATATGAACACTGAAGCTTTCTTT CASSPAGRTHMNTEAFF NA TRBJ1-1 TRBV5-1 NA
TGTGCCAGCAGTTCGCTATATGGCTACACCTTC CASSSLYGYTF NA TRBJ1-2 TRBV6-6 NA
TGTGCCATCAGTGCTTTGTCGGCCGGGGAGCTGTTTTTT CAISALSAGELFF NA TRBJ2-2 TRBV10-3 NA
TGTGCCAGCAGGGGGACAGGGACCCATGAGCAGTTCTTC CASRGTGTHEQFF NA TRBJ2-1 TRBV6-5 TRBD1
TGTGCCAGCAGCCAAAGGGACAGGGCAGGCGATGAGCAGTTCTTC CASSQRDRAGDEQFF NA TRBJ2-1 TRBV3-1/TRBV3-2 TRBD1